These 14 T cell receptor beta chains originate from one sample sequenced in a study of shared T cell receptors in the human thymus. TCRdb's table, derived via immunoSEQ multiplex PCR, lists solely in-frame clones and lacks some. The table shows approximately 490,000 clones, with roughly 74% occurring only once. These same data were also listed under a study on human thymus T cells.

Material for sequencing was thymocytes. These receptors were taken from a boy under three years old with a congenital heart defect.

This clone was counted between two and nine times. The rearrangement joins TRBV28 to TRBJ2-3; 7 bases map to TRBD1. This CDR3 has 11 residues. With 6 bases clipped from V and 14 bases from J, the junction kept 8 bases outside the gene matches. Germline V CDR1 and CDR2: MDHEN, SYDVKM. The CDR3 DNA reads TGTGCCAGCAGAAATCCCAGGGGGTCGTATTTT. Protein: CASRNPRGSYF.

This chain connects TRBV10-1 to TRBJ2-2, with TRBD1 identical over 8 bases. The CDR3 sequence is 15 residues long. Looked up from germline, CDR1 is WNHNN and CDR2 is SYGVQD (reference sequence). Trimming took 5 bases from V and 2 from J; bases not matched to a gene: 4. CDR3 protein: CASSPQGANTGELFF. CDR3 coding DNA: TGCGCCAGCAGTCCGCAGGGGGCAAACACCGGGGAGCTGTTTTTT.

The chain recombines TRBV30 with TRBJ2-2, with 7 bases that match TRBD2. The CDR3 spans 21 residues. CDR1 is GTSNPN, CDR2 SVGIG, per germline (reference sequence). Losses at the gene ends were 1 base for V and 6 bases for J; bases not matched to a gene: 26. CDR3 sequence reads: CAWSDGGGAGEGRAHAGELFF. The DNA of the CDR3 is TGTGCCTGGAGTGACGGCGGTGGGGCGGGAGAGGGTAGAGCCCACGCCGGGGAGCTGTTTTTT.

The chain combines TRBV6-1 with TRBJ2-2; the match to TRBD2 covers 8 bases. The junction had 7 bases not matched to a gene; V was cut back by 8 bases and J by 5 bases. The CDR3 loop spans 14 amino acids. The germline gives CDR1 MNHNS, CDR2 SASEGT. CDR3 DNA: TGTGCCAGCGCCGCACTAGCGGTTACCGGGGAGCTGTTTTTT. Amino acids: CASAALAVTGELFF.

The chain recombines TRBV21-1 with TRBJ2-7; TRBD1, the table's D call, was not compared with the DNA. TRBV21-1 is shown as a pseudogene. The CDR3 is made up of 14 amino acids. CDR3 region: CASSRVTGKYEQYF. As DNA, the CDR3 is TGTGCCAGCAGCAGAGTAACAGGGAAGTACGAGCAGTACTTC.

Comment on this clone: Other DNA sequences in the same sample also yield this CDR3. Here the CDR3 DNA reads TGTGCCAGCTCACCTGAACAGGGGAACACTGAAGCTTTCTTT. Amino acid sequence: CASSPEQGNTEAFF. The chain is built from TRBV18 and TRBJ1-1; possibly TRBD1 for D (6 bases). This CDR3 spans 14 amino acids. Germline V gene sequence: CDR1 KGHSH, CDR2 LQKENI. V was cut by 3 bases and J by 1 base, with 9 bases left in between.

This chain joins TRBV28 and TRBJ2-2; tentatively, D is TRBD1 (5 bases). V was cut by 2 bases and J by 1 base, with 8 bases left in between. The CDR3 length is 15 residues. CDR1 MDHEN and CDR2 SYDVKM come from the germline V gene. CDR3 loop: CASSLRGLNTGELFF. The CDR3 DNA sequence: TGTGCCAGCAGTTTAAGGGGCTTGAACACCGGGGAGCTGTTTTTT.

The CDR3 DNA reads as TGTGCCAGCTCACCACCGTATGGCGGAACCTCCTACGAGCAGTACTTC. This sequence encodes CASSPPYGGTSYEQYF. The V and J genes are TRBV18 and TRBJ2-7; the D is unclear. V lost 0 bases and J lost 0, with 12 bases in between. Per germline, CDR1 KGHSH and CDR2 LQKENI. The CDR3 loop spans 16 amino acids.

The rearrangement uses TRBV7-9 and TRBJ1-5; possibly TRBD1 for D (5 bases). The germline gives CDR1 SEHNR, CDR2 FQNEAQ (reference sequence). This CDR3 has 13 amino acids. V was clipped by 6 bases and J by 2 bases, with 8 bases between them. This chain's CDR3 is CASSQQGNQPQHF. The CDR3, as DNA: TGTGCCAGCAGTCAACAGGGCAATCAGCCCCAGCATTTT.

The chain is built from TRBV27 and TRBJ2-7; TRBD2 matches at 8 bases. Germline V gives CDR1 MNHEY, CDR2 SMNVEV (reference sequence). J lost 0 bases, V lost 2 bases, and 9 bases had no gene match. The CDR3 sequence is 17 residues long. CDR3 sequence (DNA): TGTGCCAGCAGTTTAGCGGGAGGAAGGCCCCCCTCCTACGAGCAGTACTTC. As protein: CASSLAGGRPPSYEQYF.

This clone was counted a few times. The V gene is TRBV6-1, the J gene TRBJ2-7; TRBD2 matches 14 bases. This CDR3 contains 14 residues. Germline loops: CDR1 MNHNS, CDR2 SASEGT. Losses at the gene ends were 7 bases for V and 3 bases for J; bases not matched to a gene: 2. The CDR3 sequence is CASNGTSGSYEQYF. In nucleotides, the CDR3 is TGTGCCAGCAATGGGACTAGCGGGAGCTACGAGCAGTACTTC.

The chain joins TRBV6-1 to TRBJ2-1; 12 nucleotides agree with TRBD2. CDR1 is MNHNS, CDR2 SASEGT, per germline. The CDR3 length is 13 residues. V gave up 7 bases and J gave up 7 bases; unmatched junction bases: 2. CDR3 region: CASTLAGGNEQFF. The CDR3 nucleotides are TGTGCCAGCACACTAGCGGGAGGAAATGAGCAGTTCTTC.

This chain connects TRBV29-1 to TRBJ2-5, with 8 bases identical to TRBD1. Per germline, CDR1 SQVTM and CDR2 ANQGSEA. Trimming cost V 6 bases and J 1 base; bases outside gene matches: 4. The CDR3 runs to 13 residues. The CDR3 spells CSVSGQAQETQYF. For the CDR3, the DNA is TGCAGCGTGTCGGGACAGGCCCAAGAGACCCAGTACTTC.

This clone appeared a few times. V gene TRBV19 combines with J gene TRBJ2-2; 7 nucleotides agree with TRBD2. The CDR3 contains 18 residues. CDR1 LNHDA and CDR2 SQIVND come from the germline V gene (reference sequence). V trimming: 5 bases; J trimming: 1 base; junction bases outside the gene matches: 13. The CDR3 nucleotides read TGTGCCAGTAGTTTCTCGAGCGGGGCGGGAGAGAACACCGGGGAGCTGTTTTTT. This codes for CASSFSSGAGENTGELFF.